A single count supports the clone carrying this T cell receptor beta chain. The data originate from a study of blood T cell repertoires in COVID-19. Original processing notes: Cell counts per sample came from amplifying reference gene primers. TCRdb's copy holds only in-frame clones and misses some; the assay was immunoSEQ multiplex PCR. That table gives V, J and clone size, and the DNA gave D and trimming. The sample includes about 400,000 clones, roughly 86% of them seen just once. This CDR3 is 13 amino acids long. Germline trimming cut 10 bases from V and 2 bases from J; bases unmatched to any gene: 3. CDR1 and CDR2 (germline): MNHEY, SVGAGI.

Material: peripheral blood. The V gene is TRBV6-5, the J gene TRBJ1-5; 9 nucleotides align to TRBD1. The TCR sequence derives from a human donor in a cohort sampled during active COVID-19. The CDR3 loop reads CATRDRGNQPQHF. Here the CDR3 DNA reads TGTGCCACCCGGGACAGGGGCAATCAGCCCCAGCATTTT.